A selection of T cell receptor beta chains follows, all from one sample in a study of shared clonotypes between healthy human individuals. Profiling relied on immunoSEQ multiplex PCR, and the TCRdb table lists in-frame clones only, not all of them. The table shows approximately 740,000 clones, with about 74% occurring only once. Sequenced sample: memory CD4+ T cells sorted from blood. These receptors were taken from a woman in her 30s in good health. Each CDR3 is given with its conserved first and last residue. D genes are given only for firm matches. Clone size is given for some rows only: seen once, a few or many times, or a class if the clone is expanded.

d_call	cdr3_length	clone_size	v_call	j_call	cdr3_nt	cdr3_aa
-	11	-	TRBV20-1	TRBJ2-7	TGCAGTGCTAAACTGAATCGGGAGCAGTACTTC	CSAKLNREQYF
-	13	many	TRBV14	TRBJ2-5	TGTGCCAGCAGCCAAAACAGCCAAGAGACCCAGTACTTC	CASSQNSQETQYF
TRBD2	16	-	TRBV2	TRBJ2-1	TGTGCCAGCAGAGCTACCGGGACTAGCGGGAGTCTTGAGCAGTTCTTC	CASRATGTSGSLEQFF
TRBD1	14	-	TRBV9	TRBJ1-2	TGTGCCAGCAGCGCCACGACAGGGGTCTATGGCTACACCTTC	CASSATTGVYGYTF
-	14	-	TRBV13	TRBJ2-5	TGTGCCAGCAGCTTAGGCTCTTCGGGAGAGACCCAGTACTTC	CASSLGSSGETQYF
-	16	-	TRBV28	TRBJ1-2	TGTGCCAGCAGTTTAACCCTCTCTTACAGGGACCCTGGCTACACCTTC	CASSLTLSYRDPGYTF
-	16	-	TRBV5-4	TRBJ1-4	TGTGCCAGCAGCTTGAGCCAGCAGTCGAGTTTAGAAAAACTGTTTTTT	CASSLSQQSSLEKLFF
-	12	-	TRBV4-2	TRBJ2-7	TGTGCCAGCAGCCAAGGCCAGCTCGAGCAGTACTTC	CASSQGQLEQYF
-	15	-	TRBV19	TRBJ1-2	-	CASSRPQGFGDGYTF
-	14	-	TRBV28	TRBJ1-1	TGTGCCAGCAGTAAGGGGCTCGGCACCACTGAAGCTTTCTTT	CASSKGLGTTEAFF
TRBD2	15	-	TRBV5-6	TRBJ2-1	TGTGCCAGCAGCTTTAGACGGGAGGGCGACAATGAGCAGTTCTTC	CASSFRREGDNEQFF
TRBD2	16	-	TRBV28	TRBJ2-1	TGTGCCAGCAGCACTAGCGGGAGGGGGTCCTACAATGAGCAGTTCTTC	CASSTSGRGSYNEQFF
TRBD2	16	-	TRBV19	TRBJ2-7	TGTGCCAGTAGTATAAGGGGACTAGCGGCAGACTACGAGCAGTACTTC	CASSIRGLAADYEQYF
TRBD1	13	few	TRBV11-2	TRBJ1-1	TGTGCCAGCAGCTTGGACAGGGGGGGTGAAGCTTTCTTT	CASSLDRGGEAFF
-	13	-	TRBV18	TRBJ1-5	TGTGCCAGCTCCTCAGGGGTTTATCAGCCCCAGCATTTT	CASSSGVYQPQHF
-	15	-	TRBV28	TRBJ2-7	TGTGCCAGCAGTACCCTCTTGGGGGGACTTTACGAGCAGTACTTC	CASSTLLGGLYEQYF
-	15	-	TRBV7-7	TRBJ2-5	TGTGCCAGCAGCTCGTCGGGCACCCGAGGGGAGACCCAGTACTTC	CASSSSGTRGETQYF
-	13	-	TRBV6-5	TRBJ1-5	TGTGCCAGCAGCATGACTCTCGAGTTTGCCCAGCATTTT	CASSMTLEFAQHF
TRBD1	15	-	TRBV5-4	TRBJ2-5	TGTGCCAGCAGCGAAAACAGGGGCGAGTCAGAGACCCAGTACTTC	CASSENRGESETQYF
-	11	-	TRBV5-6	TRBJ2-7	TGTGCCAGCAGCAAGAGAGGCGAGCAGTACTTC	CASSKRGEQYF
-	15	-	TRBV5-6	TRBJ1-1	TGTGCCAGCAGCTTAGTTAACAGGATGAACACTGAAGCTTTCTTT	CASSLVNRMNTEAFF
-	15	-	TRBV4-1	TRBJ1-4	TGCGCCAGCAGCCACCTACCGGGGGCTAATGAAAAACTGTTTTTT	CASSHLPGANEKLFF
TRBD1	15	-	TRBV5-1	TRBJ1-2	TGCGCCAGCAGCTTAGGCGGGACAGGGCAAGGTGGCTACACCTTC	CASSLGGTGQGGYTF
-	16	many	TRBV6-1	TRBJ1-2	TGTGCCAGCAGTGAACAGATGGGTCCAGGGCCGTATGGCTACACCTTC	CASSEQMGPGPYGYTF
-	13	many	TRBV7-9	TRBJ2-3	TGTGCCAGCAGCTTAGAATGGGCAGATACGCAGTATTTT	CASSLEWADTQYF
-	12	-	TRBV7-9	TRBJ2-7	TGTGCCAGCCGGGGGAGCTCCTACGAGCAGTACTTC	CASRGSSYEQYF
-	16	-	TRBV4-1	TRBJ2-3	TGCGCCAGCAGCCACCCTTTCGGGAGGCAGGGGGATACGCAGTATTTT	CASSHPFGRQGDTQYF
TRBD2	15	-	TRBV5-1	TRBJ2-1	TGCGCCAGCAGCTTCGACCTAGCGGGAGTAGAAGAGCAGTTCTTC	CASSFDLAGVEEQFF
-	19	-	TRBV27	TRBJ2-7	TGTGCCAGCAGTTTATCCCGGACAGTCGGTTGGTACCCCTTCTACGAGCAGTACTTC	CASSLSRTVGWYPFYEQYF
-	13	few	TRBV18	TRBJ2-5	TGTGCCAGCTCACCATCCCCCCAAGAGACCCAGTACTTC	CASSPSPQETQYF
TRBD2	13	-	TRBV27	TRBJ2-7	TGTGCCAGTAGCCCGAGGACTAGTGGTGAGCAGTACTTC	CASSPRTSGEQYF
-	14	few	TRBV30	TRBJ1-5	TGTGCCTGGAGTGCCGGGGGAAGCAATCAGCCCCAGCATTTT	CAWSAGGSNQPQHF
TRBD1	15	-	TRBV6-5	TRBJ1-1	TGTCTAAGTAGCCGGGACAGGGGGCTGAACACTGAAGCTTTCTTT	CLSSRDRGLNTEAFF
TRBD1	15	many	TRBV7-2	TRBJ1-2	TGTGCCAGCAGCTCGAGGGGGCCCACTAACTATGGCTACACCTTC	CASSSRGPTNYGYTF
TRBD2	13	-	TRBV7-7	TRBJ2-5	TGTGCCAGCAGCCGGACTAGTGAAGAGACCCAGTACTTC	CASSRTSEETQYF
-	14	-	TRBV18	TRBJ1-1	TGTGCCAGCTCACCAGGAGGTGCGAACACTGAAGCTTTCTTT	CASSPGGANTEAFF
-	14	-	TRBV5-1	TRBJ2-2	TGCGCCAGCAGCTTGGCCCAGGGGACCGGGGAGCTGTTTTTT	CASSLAQGTGELFF
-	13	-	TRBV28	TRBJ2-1	TGTGCCAGCAGTACACAGGGAAGGAATGAGCAGTTCTTC	CASSTQGRNEQFF
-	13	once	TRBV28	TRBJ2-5	TGTGCCAGCAGTATCAGGGTGTTTGAGACCCAGTACTTC	CASSIRVFETQYF
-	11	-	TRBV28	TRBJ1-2	TGTGCCAGCAGTAACCCCCTAGGCTACACCTTC	CASSNPLGYTF